This T cell receptor (beta chain) was identified in a study of T cells after yellow fever vaccination. A process of 5'RACE template switching, which added a universal primer site and UMIs, was used to make TCR cDNA. Each CDR3 protein is one row after TCRdb ran MiXCR on the 5' RACE reads. The sample lists 150,000 to 200,000 distinct CDR3 sequences; about 6.2% were seen once. This clonotype was detected ten times or more. The CDR3 is made up of 16 amino acids. Germline V gene data show CDR1 as SGHRS and CDR2 as YFSETQ. The V gene end was trimmed by 5 bases and the J gene end by 5 bases; junction bases not matched to a gene: 10.

The chain recombines TRBV5-1 with TRBJ2-1; 10 nucleotides match TRBD2. The sequence was collected from a man aged 18 to 29 who received the YFV17D yellow fever vaccine. Sequencing used CD4+ T cells sorted from PBMCs, obtained on the day of the first yellow fever vaccination. CDR3 nucleotide sequence: TGCGCCAGCAGTTTACCAACTAGCGGGGTCGACAATGAGCAGTTCTTC. This gives the protein CASSLPTSGVDNEQFF. The whole variable domain, remainder taken from reference TRBV5-1 and TRBJ2-1, is KAGVTQTPRYLIKTRGQQVTLSCSPISGHRSVSWYQQTPGQGLQFLFEYFSETQRNKGNFPGRFSGRQFSNSRSEMNVSTLELGDSALYLCASSLPTSGVDNEQFFGPGTRLTVL.